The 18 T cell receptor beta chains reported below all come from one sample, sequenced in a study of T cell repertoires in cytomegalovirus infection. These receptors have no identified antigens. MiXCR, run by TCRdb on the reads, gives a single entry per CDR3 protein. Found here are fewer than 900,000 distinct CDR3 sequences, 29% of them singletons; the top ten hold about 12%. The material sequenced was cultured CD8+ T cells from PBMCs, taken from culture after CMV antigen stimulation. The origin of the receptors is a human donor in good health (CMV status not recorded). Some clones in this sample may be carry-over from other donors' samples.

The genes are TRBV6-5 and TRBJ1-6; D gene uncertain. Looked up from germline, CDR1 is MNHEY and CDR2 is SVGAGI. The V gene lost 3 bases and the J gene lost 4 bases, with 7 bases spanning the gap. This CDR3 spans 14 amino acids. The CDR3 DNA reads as TGTGCCAGCAGTTATACGGGTTATAATTCACCCCTCCACTTT. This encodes CASSYTGYNSPLHF.

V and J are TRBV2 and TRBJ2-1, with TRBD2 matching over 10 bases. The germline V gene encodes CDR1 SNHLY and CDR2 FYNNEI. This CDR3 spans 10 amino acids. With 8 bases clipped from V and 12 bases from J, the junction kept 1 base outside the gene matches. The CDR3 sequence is CASLAGGQFF. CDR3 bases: TGTGCCAGCTTAGCGGGGGGGCAGTTCTTC. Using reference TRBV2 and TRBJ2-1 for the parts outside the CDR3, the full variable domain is EPEVTQTPSHQVTQMGQEVILRCVPISNHLYFYWYRQILGQKVEFLVSFYNNEISEKSEIFDDQFSVERPDGSNFTLKIRSTKLEDSAMYFCASLAGGQFFGPGTRLTVL.

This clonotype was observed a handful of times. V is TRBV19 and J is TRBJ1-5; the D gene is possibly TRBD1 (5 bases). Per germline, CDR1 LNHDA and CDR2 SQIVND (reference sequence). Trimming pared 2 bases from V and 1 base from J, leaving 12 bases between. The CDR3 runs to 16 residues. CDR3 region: CASSIRHPGSNQPQHF. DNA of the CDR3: TGTGCCAGTAGTATAAGGCACCCAGGGAGCAATCAGCCCCAGCATTTT.

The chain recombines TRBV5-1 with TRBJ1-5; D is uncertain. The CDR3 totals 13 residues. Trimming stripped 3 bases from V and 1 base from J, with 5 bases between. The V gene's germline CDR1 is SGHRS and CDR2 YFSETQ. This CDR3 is CASSWKSNQPQHF. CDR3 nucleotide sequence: TGCGCCAGCAGCTGGAAGAGCAATCAGCCCCAGCATTTT.

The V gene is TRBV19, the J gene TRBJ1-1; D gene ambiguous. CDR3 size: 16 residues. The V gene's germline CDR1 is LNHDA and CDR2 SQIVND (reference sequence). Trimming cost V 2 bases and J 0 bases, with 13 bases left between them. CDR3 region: CASSISGGTLNTEAFF. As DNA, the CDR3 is TGTGCCAGTAGTATAAGTGGTGGCACCTTGAACACTGAAGCTTTCTTT.

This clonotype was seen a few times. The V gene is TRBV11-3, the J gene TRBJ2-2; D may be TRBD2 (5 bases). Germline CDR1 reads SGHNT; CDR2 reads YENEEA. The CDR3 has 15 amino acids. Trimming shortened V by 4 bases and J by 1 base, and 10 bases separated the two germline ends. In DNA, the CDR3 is TGTGCCAGCAGCTCCCGACGGGGGAACACCGGGGAGCTGTTTTTT. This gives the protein CASSSRRGNTGELFF.

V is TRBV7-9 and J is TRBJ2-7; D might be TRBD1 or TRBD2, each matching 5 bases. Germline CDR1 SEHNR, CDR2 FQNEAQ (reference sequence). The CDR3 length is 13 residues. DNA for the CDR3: TGTGCCGGCAGCCCCCGGGACCAGGACGAGCAGTACGTC. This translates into CAGSPRDQDEQYV.

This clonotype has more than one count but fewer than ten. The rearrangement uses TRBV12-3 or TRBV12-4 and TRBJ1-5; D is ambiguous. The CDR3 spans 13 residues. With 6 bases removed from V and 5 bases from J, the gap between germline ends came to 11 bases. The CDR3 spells CASRLGWDQPQHF. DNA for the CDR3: TGTGCCAGCAGACTAGGGTGGGATCAGCCCCAGCATTTT.

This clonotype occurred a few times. CDR3 nucleotide sequence: TGTGCCAGCAGTTACTCGAAGGTCAGGGAGGGGGGTCAAGAGACCCAGTACTTC. Translated, it gives CASSYSKVREGGQETQYF. The chain uses TRBV6-5 and TRBJ2-5; a weak D match, TRBD2 (7 bases). There are 18 residues in the CDR3. V was trimmed by 0 bases and J by 2 bases, leaving 19 bases between them. Germline CDR1 and CDR2: MNHEY and SVGAGI.

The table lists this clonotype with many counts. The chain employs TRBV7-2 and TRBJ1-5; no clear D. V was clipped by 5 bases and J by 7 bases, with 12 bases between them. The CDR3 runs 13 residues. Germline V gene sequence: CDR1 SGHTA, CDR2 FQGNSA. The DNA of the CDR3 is TGTGCCAGCAGCAACGAAGGGATGCAGCCCCAGCATTTT. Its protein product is CASSNEGMQPQHF.

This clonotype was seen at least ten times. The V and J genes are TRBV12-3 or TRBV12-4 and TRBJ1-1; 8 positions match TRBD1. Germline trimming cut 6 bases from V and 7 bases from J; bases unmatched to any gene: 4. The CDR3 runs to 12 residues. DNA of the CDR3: TGTGCCAGCAGGGGGGACAGGTTTGAAGCTTTCTTT. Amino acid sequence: CASRGDRFEAFF.

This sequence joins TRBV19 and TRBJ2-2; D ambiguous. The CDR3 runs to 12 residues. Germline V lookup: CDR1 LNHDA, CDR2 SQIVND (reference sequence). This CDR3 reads CAAGVNTGELFF. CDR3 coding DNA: TGTGCAGCTGGGGTAAACACCGGGGAGCTGTTTTTT.

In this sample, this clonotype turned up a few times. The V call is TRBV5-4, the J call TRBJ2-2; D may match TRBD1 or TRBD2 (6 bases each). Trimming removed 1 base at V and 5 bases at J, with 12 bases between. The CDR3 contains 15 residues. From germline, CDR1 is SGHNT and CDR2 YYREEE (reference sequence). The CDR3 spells CASSLRGAGTGELFF. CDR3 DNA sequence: TGTGCCAGCAGCTTGAGGGGGGCAGGGACCGGGGAGCTGTTTTTT.

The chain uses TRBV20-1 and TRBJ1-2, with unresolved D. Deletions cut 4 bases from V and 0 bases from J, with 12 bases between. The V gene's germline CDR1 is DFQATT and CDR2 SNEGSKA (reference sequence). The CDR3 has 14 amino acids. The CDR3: CSAKWRLANYGYTF. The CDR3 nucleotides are TGCAGTGCTAAGTGGCGTTTAGCTAACTATGGCTACACCTTC.

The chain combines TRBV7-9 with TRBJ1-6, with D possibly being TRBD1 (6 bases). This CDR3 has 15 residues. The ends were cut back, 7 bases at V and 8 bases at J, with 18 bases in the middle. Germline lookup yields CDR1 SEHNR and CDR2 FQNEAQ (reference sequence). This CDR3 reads CASTPPGGLDSPLHF. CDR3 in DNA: TGTGCCAGCACCCCACCTGGGGGGCTTGATTCACCCCTCCACTTT.

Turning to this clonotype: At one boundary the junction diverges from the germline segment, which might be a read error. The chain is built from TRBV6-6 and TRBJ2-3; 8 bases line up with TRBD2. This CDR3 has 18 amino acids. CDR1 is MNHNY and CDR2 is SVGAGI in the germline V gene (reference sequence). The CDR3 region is CASRYSIVSGEVRDTQYF. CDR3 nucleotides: TGTGCCAGCAGATACTCGATCGTTAGCGGGGAGGTTCGGGATACGCAGTATTTT.

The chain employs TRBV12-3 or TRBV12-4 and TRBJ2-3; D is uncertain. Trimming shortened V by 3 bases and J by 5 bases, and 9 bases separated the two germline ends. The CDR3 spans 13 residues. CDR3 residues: CASSFLVGDTQYF. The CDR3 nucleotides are TGTGCCAGCAGTTTTCTAGTGGGAGATACGCAGTATTTT.

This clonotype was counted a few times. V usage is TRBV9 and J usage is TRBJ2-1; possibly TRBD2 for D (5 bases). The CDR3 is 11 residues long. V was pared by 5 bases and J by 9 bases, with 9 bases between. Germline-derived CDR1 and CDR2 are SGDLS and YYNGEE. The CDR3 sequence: CASRSGTEQFF. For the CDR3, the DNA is TGTGCCAGCAGAAGCGGAACTGAGCAGTTCTTC.